This T cell receptor beta chain was retrieved from a study of blood T cell repertoires in COVID-19. The wider study: T cells, B-cell-depleted T cells, or PBMCs provided the cDNA or gDNA that served as material.

Trimming took off 7 bases at V and 1 base at J, with 11 bases between the two ends. The CDR3 spans 14 residues. The germline V gene has CDR1 MDHEN and CDR2 SYDVKM. Per the original methods: For nucleated cells, counts were estimated from reference gene primer amplification. Here immunoSEQ multiplex PCR was the method, and the copy in TCRdb shows in-frame clones only, minus some. D and trimming were read from the DNA, whereas the V and J calls and clone size are those reported in that table. The sample carries about 250,000 clones, about nine tenths recorded once. The chain has TRBV28 and TRBJ1-5; D gene uncertain. The sequenced sample was peripheral blood. This TCR came from a woman in her sixties who had recovered from COVID-19. CDR3 in amino acids: CASNVVVSNQPQHF. DNA of the CDR3: TGTGCCAGCAACGTAGTAGTCAGCAATCAGCCCCAGCATTTT.